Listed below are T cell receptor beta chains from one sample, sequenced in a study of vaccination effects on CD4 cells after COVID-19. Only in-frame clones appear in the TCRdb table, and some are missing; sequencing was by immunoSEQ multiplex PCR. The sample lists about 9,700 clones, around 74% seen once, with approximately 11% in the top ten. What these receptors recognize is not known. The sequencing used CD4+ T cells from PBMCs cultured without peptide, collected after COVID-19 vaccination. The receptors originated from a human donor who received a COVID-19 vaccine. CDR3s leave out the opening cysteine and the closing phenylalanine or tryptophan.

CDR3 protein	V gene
AWSVSGQGSRQY	TRBV30
ASSFYRGFTEAF	TRBV5-6
ASSPGSQETQY	TRBV5-1
ASSPQDRPAYEQY	TRBV19
ASSATSGGARHNEQF	TRBV6-2/TRBV6-3
ASSIPNYEQY	TRBV5-1
ASSGRTGYT	TRBV28
ASSEGGQPNSPLH	TRBV6-1
ASSYVSTDTQY	TRBV7-2
ASSPLAGSYNEQF	TRBV7-9
ASSPPDLVRGTEAF	TRBV9
ATSTLGLAESSYNEQF	TRBV24-1
ASSFLGAYGYT	TRBV28
ASSSPTSGRNEQF	TRBV5-5
ASSQDPQSGNTIY	TRBV4-3
ASTLDSIYGYT	TRBV6-5
ASSATQGETQY	TRBV7-8